The source of this T cell receptor beta chain is a study of T cells in Graves' hyperthyroidism and ophthalmopathy. The TCR beta CDR3 regions underwent amplification using RNA transcripts as the source. The HTBI primer set served for first-round RT-PCR of the TCR CDR3. MiXCR was run by TCRdb on the multiplex PCR reads, yielding one entry per CDR3 protein. This table has a few hundred thousand distinct CDR3 sequences, around 18% appearing once. The J segment lost 1 base and the V segment lost 5 bases, leaving 12 bases of the junction unmatched. The V gene's germline CDR1 is SGHVS and CDR2 FQNEAQ. The CDR3 runs to 18 residues.

The genes are TRBV7-8 and TRBJ2-5; 11 bases align to TRBD2. Source material: blood. The sequence derives from a man aged 40-49 years with Graves' hyperthyroidism. The CDR3, as DNA: TGTGCCAGCAGCCCAAATAGCGGGGGGGGGCAGTTCCAAGAGACCCAGTACTTC. Translating it yields CASSPNSGGGQFQETQYF.